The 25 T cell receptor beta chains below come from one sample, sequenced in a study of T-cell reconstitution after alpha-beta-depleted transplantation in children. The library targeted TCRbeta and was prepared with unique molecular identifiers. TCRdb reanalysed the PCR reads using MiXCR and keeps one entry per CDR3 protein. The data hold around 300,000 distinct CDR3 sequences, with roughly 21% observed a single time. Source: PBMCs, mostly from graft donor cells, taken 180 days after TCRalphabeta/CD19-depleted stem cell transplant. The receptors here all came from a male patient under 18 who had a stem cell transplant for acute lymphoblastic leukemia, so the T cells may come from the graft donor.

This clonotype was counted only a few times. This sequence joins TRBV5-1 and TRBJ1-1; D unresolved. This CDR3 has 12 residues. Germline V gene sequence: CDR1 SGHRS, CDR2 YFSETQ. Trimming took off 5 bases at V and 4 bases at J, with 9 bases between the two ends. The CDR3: CASSPEGTEAFF. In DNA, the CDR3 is TGCGCCAGCAGTCCTGAGGGCACTGAAGCTTTCTTT.

CDR3 sequence reads: CASSYDQAGGPLNEQFF. The CDR3 nucleotides read TGTGCCAGCAGTTATGACCAAGCGGGAGGGCCTTTAAATGAGCAGTTCTTC. The J gene is TRBJ2-1, the V gene TRBV27; 10 bases fit TRBD2. V was clipped by 4 bases and J by 7 bases; unmatched bases: 13. This CDR3 has 17 amino acids. CDR1 MNHEY and CDR2 SMNVEV come from the germline V gene (reference sequence).

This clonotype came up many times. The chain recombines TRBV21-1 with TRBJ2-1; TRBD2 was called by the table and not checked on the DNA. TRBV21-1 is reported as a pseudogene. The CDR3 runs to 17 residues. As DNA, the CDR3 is TGTGCCAGCAGCAAAGTATCAGGCGGGAGGGCGTACAATGAGCAGTTCTTC. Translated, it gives CASSKVSGGRAYNEQFF.

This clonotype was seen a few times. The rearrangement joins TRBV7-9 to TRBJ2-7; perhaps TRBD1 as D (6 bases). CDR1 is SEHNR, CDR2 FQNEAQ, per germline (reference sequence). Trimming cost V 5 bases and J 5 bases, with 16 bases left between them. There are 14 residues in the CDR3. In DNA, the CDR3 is TGTGCCAGCAGCAATTCCGGGACATGGGACGAGCAGTACTTC. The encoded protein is CASSNSGTWDEQYF.

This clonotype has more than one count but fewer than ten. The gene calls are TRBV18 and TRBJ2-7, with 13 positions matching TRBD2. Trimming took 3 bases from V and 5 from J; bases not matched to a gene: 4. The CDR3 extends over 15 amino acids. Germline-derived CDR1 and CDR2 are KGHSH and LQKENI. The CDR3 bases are TGTGCCAGCTCACCTGCCGGACTAGCGGGAGACGAGCAGTACTTC. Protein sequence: CASSPAGLAGDEQYF.

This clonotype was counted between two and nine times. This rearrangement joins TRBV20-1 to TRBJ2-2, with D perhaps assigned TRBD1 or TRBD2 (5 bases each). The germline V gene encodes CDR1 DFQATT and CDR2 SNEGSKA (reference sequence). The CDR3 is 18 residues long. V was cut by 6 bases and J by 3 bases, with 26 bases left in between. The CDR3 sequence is CSAEGSRTGPVDTGELFF. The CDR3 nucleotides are TGCAGTGCCGAAGGGAGTAGGACGGGGCCCGTAGACACCGGGGAGCTGTTTTTT.

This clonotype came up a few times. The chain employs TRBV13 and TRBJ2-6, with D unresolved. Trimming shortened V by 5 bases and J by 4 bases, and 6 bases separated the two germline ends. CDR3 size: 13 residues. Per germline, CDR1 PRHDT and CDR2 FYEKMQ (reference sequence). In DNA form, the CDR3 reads TGTGCCAGCAGCGCGGCAGGGGCCAACGTCCTGACTTTC. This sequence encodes CASSAAGANVLTF.

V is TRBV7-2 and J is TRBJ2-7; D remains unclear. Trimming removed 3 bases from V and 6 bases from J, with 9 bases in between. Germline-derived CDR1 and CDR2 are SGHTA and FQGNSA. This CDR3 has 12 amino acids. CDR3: CASSFRVREQYF. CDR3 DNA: TGTGCCAGCAGCTTCCGGGTGCGCGAGCAGTACTTC.

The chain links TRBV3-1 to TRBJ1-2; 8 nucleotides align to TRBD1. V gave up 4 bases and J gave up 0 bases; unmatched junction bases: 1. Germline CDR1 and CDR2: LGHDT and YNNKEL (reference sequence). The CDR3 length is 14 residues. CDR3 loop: CASSRGQANYGYTF. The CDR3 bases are TGTGCCAGCAGCCGGGGACAGGCTAACTATGGCTACACCTTC.

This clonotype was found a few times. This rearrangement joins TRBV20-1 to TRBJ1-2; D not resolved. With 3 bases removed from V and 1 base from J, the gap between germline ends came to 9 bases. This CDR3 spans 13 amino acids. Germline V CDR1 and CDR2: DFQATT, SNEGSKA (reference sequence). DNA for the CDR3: TGCAGTGCTAGTTCCCAAATTAACTATGGCTACACCTTC. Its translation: CSASSQINYGYTF.

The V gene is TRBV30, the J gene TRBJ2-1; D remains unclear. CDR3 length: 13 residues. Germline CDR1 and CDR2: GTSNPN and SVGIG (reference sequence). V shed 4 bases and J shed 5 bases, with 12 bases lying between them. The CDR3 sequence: CAWNRLGHNEQFF. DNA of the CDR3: TGTGCCTGGAACCGGCTGGGCCACAATGAGCAGTTCTTC.

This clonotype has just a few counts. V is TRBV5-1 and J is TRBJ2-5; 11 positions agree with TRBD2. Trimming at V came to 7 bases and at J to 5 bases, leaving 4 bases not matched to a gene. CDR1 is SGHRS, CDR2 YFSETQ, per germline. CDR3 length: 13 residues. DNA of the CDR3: TGCGCCAGCCGACTAGCGGGGCCCGAGACCCAGTACTTC. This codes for CASRLAGPETQYF.

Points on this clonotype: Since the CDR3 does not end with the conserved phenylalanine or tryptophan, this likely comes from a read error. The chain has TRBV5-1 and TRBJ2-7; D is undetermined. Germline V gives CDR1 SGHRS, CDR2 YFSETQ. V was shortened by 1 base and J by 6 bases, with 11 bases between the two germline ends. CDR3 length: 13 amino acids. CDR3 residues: CASSLLRLGEQYY. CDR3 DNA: TGCGCCAGCAGCTTGCTTCGCCTCGGCGAGCAGTACTAC.

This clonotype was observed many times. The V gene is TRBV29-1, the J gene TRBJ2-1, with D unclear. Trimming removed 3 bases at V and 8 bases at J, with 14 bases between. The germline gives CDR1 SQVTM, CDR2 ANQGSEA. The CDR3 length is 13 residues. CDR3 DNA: TGCAGCGTTGAGGCAGCCCCTAGAGATGAGCAGTTCTTC. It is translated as CSVEAAPRDEQFF.

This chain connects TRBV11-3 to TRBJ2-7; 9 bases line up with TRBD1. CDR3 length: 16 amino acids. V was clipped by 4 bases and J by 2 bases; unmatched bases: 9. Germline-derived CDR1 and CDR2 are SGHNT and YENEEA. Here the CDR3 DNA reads TGTGCCAGCAGCTCCCGGGACAGGGAGGGAACCTACGAGCAGTACTTC. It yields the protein CASSSRDREGTYEQYF.

The CDR3 DNA is TGCGCCAGCAGCTTGTGGGCAGGGCCGAGCACCGGGGAGCTGTTTTTT. This translates into CASSLWAGPSTGELFF. The chain recombines TRBV5-1 with TRBJ2-2; D possibly corresponds to TRBD1 (5 bases). CDR1 and CDR2 (germline): SGHRS, YFSETQ. The CDR3 consists of 16 residues. The V gene lost 1 base and the J gene lost 4 bases, with 14 bases spanning the gap.

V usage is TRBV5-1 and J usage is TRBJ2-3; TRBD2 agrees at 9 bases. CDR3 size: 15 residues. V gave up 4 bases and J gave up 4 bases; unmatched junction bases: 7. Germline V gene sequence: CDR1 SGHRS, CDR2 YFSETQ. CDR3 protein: CASSGGTSSADTQYF. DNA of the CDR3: TGCGCCAGCAGCGGCGGGACTAGCAGCGCAGATACGCAGTATTTT.

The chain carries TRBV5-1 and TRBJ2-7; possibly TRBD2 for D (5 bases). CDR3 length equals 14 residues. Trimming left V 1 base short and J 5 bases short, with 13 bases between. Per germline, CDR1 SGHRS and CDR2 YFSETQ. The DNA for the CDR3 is TGCGCCAGCAGCTTGCTAGGGAGTGTAGACGAGCAGTACTTC. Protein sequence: CASSLLGSVDEQYF. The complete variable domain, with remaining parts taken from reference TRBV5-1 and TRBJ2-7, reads KAGVTQTPRYLIKTRGQQVTLSCSPISGHRSVSWYQQTPGQGLQFLFEYFSETQRNKGNFPGRFSGRQFSNSRSEMNVSTLELGDSALYLCASSLLGSVDEQYFGPGTRLTVT.

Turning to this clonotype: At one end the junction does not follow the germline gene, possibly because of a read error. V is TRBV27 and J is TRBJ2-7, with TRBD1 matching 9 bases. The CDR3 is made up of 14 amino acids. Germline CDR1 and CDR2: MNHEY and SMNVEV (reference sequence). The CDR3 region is CACSFAGQGYEQYF. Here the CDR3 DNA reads TGTGCCTGCAGTTTTGCGGGACAGGGCTACGAGCAGTACTTC.

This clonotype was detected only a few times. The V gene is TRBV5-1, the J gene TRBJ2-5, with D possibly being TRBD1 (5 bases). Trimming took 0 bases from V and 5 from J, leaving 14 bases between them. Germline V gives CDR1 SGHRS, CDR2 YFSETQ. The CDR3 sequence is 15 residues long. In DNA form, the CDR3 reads TGCGCCAGCAGCTTGGGCGGACACCTCGCGGAGACCCAGTACTTC. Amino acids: CASSLGGHLAETQYF.

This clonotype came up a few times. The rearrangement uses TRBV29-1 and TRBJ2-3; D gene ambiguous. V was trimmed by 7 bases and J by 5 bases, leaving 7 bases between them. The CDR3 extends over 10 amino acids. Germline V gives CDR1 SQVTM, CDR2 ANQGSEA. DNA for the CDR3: TGCAGCGCCACTCAAGATACGCAGTATTTT. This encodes CSATQDTQYF.

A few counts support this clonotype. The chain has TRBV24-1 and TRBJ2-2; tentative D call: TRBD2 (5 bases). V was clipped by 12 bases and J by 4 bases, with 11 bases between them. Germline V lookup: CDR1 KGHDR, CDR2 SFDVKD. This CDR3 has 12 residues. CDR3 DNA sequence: TGTGCCGCCAACCGGGGCACCGGGGAGCTGTTTTTT. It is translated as CAANRGTGELFF.

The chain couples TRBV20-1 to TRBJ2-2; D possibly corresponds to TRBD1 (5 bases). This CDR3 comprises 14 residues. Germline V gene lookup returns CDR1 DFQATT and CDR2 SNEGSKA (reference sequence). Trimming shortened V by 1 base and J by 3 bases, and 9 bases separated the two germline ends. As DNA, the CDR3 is TGCAGTGCTAGAGGGACACTGTACACCGGGGAGCTGTTTTTT. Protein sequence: CSARGTLYTGELFF.

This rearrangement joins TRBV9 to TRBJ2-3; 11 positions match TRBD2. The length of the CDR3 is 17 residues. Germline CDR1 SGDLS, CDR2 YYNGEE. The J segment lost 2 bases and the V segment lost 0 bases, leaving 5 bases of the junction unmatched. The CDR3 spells CASSVELTSGNTDTQYF. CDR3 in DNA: TGTGCCAGCAGCGTAGAGTTGACTAGCGGGAACACAGATACGCAGTATTTT.

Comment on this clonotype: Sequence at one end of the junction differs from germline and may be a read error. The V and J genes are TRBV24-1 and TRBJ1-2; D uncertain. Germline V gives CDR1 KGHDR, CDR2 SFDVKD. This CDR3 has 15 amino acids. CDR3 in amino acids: CATSDFPTRNYGYTF. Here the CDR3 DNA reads TGTGCCACCAGCGATTTTCCCACACGGAACTATGGCTACACCTTC.